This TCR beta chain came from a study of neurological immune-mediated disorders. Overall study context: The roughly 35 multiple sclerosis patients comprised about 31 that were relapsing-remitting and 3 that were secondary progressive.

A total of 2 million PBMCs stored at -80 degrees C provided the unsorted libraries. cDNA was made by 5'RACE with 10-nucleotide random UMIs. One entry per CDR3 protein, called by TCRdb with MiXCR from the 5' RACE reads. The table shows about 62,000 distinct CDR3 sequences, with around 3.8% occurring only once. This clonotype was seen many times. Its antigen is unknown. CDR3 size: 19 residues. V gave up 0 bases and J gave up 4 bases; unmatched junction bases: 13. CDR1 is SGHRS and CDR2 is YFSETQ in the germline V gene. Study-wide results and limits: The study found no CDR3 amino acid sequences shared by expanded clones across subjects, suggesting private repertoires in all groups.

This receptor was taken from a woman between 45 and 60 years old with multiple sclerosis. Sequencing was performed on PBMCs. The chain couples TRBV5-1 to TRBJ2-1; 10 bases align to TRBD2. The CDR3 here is CASSLGGPQTSGRYNEQFF. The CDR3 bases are TGCGCCAGCAGCTTGGGCGGACCGCAGACTAGCGGGCGATACAATGAGCAGTTCTTC.